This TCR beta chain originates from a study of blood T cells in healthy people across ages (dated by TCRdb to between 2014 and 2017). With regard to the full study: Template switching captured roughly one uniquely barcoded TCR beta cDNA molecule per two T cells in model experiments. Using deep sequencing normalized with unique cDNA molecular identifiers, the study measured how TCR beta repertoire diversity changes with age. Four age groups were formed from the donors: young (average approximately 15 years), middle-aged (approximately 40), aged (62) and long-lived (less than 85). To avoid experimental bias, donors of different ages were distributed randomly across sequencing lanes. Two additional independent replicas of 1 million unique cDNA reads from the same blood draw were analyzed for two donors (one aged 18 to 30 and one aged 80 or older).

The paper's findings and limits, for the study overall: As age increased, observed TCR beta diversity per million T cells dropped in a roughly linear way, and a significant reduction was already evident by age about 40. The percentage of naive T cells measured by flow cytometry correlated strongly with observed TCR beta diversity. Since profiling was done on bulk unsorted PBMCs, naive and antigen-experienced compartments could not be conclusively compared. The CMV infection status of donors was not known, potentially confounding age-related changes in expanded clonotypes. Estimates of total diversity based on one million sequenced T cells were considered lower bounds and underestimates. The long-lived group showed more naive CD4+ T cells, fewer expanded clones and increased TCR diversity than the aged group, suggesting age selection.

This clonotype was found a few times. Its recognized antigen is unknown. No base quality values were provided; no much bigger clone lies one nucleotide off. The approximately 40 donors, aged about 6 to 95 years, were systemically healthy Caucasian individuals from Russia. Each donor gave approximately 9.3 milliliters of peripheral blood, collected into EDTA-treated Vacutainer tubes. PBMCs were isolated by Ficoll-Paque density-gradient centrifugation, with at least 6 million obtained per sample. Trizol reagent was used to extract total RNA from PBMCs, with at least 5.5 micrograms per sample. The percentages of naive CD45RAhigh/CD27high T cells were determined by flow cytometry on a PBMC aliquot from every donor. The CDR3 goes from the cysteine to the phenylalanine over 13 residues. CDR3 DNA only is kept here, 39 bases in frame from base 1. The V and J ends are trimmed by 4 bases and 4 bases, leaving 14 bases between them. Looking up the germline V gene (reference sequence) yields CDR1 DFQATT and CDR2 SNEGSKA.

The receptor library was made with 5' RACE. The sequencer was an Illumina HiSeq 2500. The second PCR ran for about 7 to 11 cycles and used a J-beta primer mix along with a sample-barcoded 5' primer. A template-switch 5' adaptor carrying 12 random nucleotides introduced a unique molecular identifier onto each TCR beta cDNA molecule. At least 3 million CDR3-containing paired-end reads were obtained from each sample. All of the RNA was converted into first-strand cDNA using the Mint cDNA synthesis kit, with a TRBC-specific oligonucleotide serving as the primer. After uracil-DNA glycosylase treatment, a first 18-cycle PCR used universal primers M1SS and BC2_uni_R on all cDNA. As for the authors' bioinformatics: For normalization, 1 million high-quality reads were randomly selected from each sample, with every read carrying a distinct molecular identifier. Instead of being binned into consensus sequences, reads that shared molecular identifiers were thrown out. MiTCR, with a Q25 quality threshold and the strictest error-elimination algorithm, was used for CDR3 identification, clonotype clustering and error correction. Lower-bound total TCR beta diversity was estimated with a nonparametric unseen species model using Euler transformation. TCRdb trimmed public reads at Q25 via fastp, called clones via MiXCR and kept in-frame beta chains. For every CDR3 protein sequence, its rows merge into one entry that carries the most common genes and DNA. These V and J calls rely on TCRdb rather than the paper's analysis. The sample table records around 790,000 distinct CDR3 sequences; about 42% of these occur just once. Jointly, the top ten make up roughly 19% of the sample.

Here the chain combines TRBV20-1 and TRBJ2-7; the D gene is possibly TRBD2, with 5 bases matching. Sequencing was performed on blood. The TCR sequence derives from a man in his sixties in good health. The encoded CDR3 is CSAKGRDLYEQYF. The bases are TGCAGTGCTAAAGGGAGAGATTTATACGAGCAGTACTTC.